This TCR beta chain emerged from a study of blood T cell repertoires in COVID-19. Across the whole study: Samples came from the United States, Italy and Spain, spanning acute and convalescent COVID-19. Sources were T cells, B-cell-depleted T cells, or PBMCs; the material itself was cDNA or gDNA.

TCRdb keeps only in-frame clones here, not all; method: immunoSEQ multiplex PCR. The sample contains 210,000 or so clones, around 78% of which appear only once. In this sample, this clone turned up once. V was cut by 5 bases and J by 5 bases, with 14 bases left in between. The CDR3 totals 13 residues. Germline-derived CDR1 and CDR2 are SGDLS and YYNGEE. The clonotype was recovered from a woman older than 75 with active or convalescent COVID-19. The specimen sequenced was peripheral blood. The J gene is TRBJ2-7, the V gene TRBV9; no definite D call. The CDR3 region has the DNA TGTGCCAGCAGTTCCAACCAGATGGACGAGCAGTACTTC. Residues: CASSSNQMDEQYF.